This T cell receptor beta chain is drawn from a study of shared clonotypes between healthy human individuals. Germline V gene data show CDR1 as SQVTM and CDR2 as ANQGSEA. J was trimmed by 3 bases and V by 8 bases; bases with no gene match: 9. This CDR3 has 14 amino acids. Clones were sequenced by immunoSEQ multiplex PCR, and TCRdb holds only the in-frame ones, with some missing. This sample has about 2.4 million clones, with roughly 93% found just once. The receptor was isolated from a man aged 18 to 29 in good health. Some clones in this sample may be carry-over from other donors' samples. This chain joins TRBV29-1 and TRBJ2-2; 7 positions match TRBD2. The sequenced sample was naive CD4+ T cells from PBMCs. The subset here: CD45RA+ positively selected. The CDR3 here is CSRGGSADTGELFF. In DNA, the CDR3 is TGCAGCCGGGGCGGGAGTGCGGACACCGGGGAGCTGTTTTTT.